This T cell receptor beta chain derives from a study of OX40 agonist ivuxolimab in advanced cancers. The assay was immunoSEQ multiplex PCR, and TCRdb's table has in-frame clones only and misses some. The table lists about 71,000 clones, about 80% of them singletons. The CDR3 has 16 amino acids. Per germline, CDR1 KGHSH and CDR2 LQKENI. With 3 bases removed from V and 1 base from J, the gap between germline ends came to 12 bases. Specimen: CD4+ or CD8+ T cells sorted from blood, collected in a trial of the OX40 agonist ivuxolimab. This TCR came from an adult with an advanced solid tumor such as melanoma, head and neck, liver or kidney cancer. This rearrangement joins TRBV18 to TRBJ2-2; the D is unclear. CDR3 in DNA: TGTGCCAGCTCACCCCCTGGACGGCTGAACACCGGGGAGCTGTTTTTT. As protein: CASSPPGRLNTGELFF.